The entry below describes one T cell receptor (beta chain). This clonotype has at least ten counts. No antigen is known for it. Base-call qualities are not available, and no considerably larger clone is one nucleotide away. This entry is derived from a study of CD8 T cells in ankylosing spondylitis (TCRdb year 2017). For context, the study as a whole: The study set out to find disease-linked TCR variants by profiling T cell receptor beta repertoires in ankylosing spondylitis patients and healthy donors. The whole study cohort included under 140 healthy donors and 25 ankylosing spondylitis patients. Samples of peripheral blood were taken, and for ankylosing spondylitis patients, synovial fluid was collected as well. Summary of the overall study and its limitations: Some TCR beta motif variants had previously been reported in synovial fluid and blood of reactive arthritis patients, which suggested common disease-initiation mechanisms. According to the report, matched synovial fluid samples from ankylosing spondylitis patients were significantly enriched for the disease-linked clones. The disease-linked clones had a CD8+ phenotype and were found at relatively low frequencies in peripheral blood. A TCR beta motif made up of several highly homologous amino acid variants appeared to be characteristic of blood from ankylosing spondylitis patients.

TCRdb records Illumina HiSeq 2500 as the sequencer. Quantitative 5'-RACE with molecular barcodes was used to prepare TCR beta libraries. Under the source paper's analysis protocol: Disease-linked TCR variants were identified with a new computational method built on a probabilistic model of VDJ rearrangement. The public reads were quality trimmed at Q25 with fastp and then assembled into clones with MiXCR by TCRdb, keeping productive beta chains. Every CDR3 protein is listed once, alongside the most common genes and DNA of its rows. TCRdb's processing, not the authors', yielded these V and J calls. For this sample the table gives 130,000 or so distinct CDR3 sequences, of which about an eighth were detected only once. The biggest ten clones account for about 4% of the sample. There are 15 amino acids in the CDR3, from cysteine to phenylalanine inclusive. Just CDR3 DNA is preserved here, 45 bases in frame from base 1. V is pared back by 2 bases and J by 3 bases, with 15 bases lying between the germline termini. CDR1 is given as SGHRS and CDR2 as YFSETQ, both from the germline V gene.

The clonotype was recovered from a female donor with ankylosing spondylitis or in good health (not recorded which). This sequence uses TRBV5-1 and TRBJ2-7; the D gene lacks a confident call. The sequenced sample consisted of blood, either unsorted or a sorted T cell fraction (not recorded which). The DNA sequence follows: TGCGCCAGCAGCTTAGCAGTGCTACCTAGCTACGAGCAGTACTTC. This gives the protein CASSLAVLPSYEQYF.